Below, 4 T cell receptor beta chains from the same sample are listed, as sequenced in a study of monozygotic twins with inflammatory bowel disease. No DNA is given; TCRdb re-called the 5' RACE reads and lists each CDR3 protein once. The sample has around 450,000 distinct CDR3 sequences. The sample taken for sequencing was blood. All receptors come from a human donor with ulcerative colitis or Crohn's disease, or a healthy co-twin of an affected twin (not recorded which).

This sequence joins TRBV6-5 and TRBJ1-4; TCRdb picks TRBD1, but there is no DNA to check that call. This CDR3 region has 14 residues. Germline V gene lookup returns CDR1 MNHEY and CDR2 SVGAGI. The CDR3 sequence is CASSYTGGSEKLFF.

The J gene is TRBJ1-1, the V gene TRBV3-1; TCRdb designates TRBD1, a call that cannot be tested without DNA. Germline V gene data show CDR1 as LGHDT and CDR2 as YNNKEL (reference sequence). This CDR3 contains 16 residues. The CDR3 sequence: CASSPTGKGPGTEAFF.

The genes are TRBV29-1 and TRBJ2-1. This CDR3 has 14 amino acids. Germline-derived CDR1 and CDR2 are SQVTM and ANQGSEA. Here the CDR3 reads CSVEWGSSYNEQFF.

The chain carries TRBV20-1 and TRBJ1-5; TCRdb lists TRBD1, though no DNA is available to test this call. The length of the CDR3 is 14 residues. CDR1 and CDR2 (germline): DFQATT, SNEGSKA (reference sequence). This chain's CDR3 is CSARTGGRNQPQHF.